The entry that follows covers one T cell receptor (beta chain) sequence. The record originates from a study of blood T cell repertoires in COVID-19. Study-level information: Both acute and convalescent COVID-19 samples were obtained from the United States, Italy and Spain. From T cells, B-cell-depleted T cells, or PBMCs came the material, which was cDNA or gDNA.

The germline V gene has CDR1 MNHEY and CDR2 SMNVEV (reference sequence). This CDR3 region has 15 residues. V dropped 2 bases and J dropped 6 bases, with 16 bases sitting between them. In the source study's methods: Amplifying reference gene primers gave estimates of nucleated cell counts. Clones were read by immunoSEQ multiplex PCR, and TCRdb kept only the in-frame ones, dropping some. The V and J calls and clone size are taken from that table; D and trimming were inferred from the DNA. The profile shows about 190,000 clones, 85% to 90% of them singletons. The source of this sequence is a man aged 45 to 65 with acute or convalescent COVID-19. Sequencing used peripheral blood. The chain combines TRBV27 with TRBJ1-2; weak D call: TRBD1 (5 bases). CDR3 nucleotides: TGTGCCAGCAGTTTAGCGGCCGGAGGGGCAGATGGCTACACCTTC. This gives the protein CASSLAAGGADGYTF.